The 25 T cell receptor beta chains reported below all come from one sample, sequenced in a study of CD8 T cells in ankylosing spondylitis. TCRdb processed the 5' RACE reads anew with MiXCR; each CDR3 protein has one entry. The repertoire has 200,000 to 250,000 distinct CDR3 sequences, about 10% of them found once; the top ten carry about 20%. The material sequenced was blood, either unsorted or a sorted T cell fraction (not recorded which). The receptors originated from a male donor with ankylosing spondylitis or in good health (not recorded which).

This clonotype was picked up many times. V gene TRBV5-6 combines with J gene TRBJ2-1; D is perhaps TRBD1 (6 bases). V was trimmed by 4 bases and J by 12 bases, leaving 17 bases between them. The CDR3 is 13 amino acids. The V gene's germline CDR1 is SGHDT and CDR2 YYEEEE. DNA of the CDR3: TGTGCCAGCAGCGCCTTACTCACAGGGAGGCAGTTCTTC. Its protein is CASSALLTGRQFF.

This clonotype was seen at least ten times. V and J are TRBV29-1 and TRBJ1-2; D remains unclear. V lost 0 bases and J lost 2, with 7 bases in between. CDR3 length: 13 residues. In germline, CDR1 is SQVTM, CDR2 ANQGSEA. Here the CDR3 reads CSVEDGQNYGYTF. CDR3 nucleotides: TGCAGCGTTGAAGACGGCCAGAACTATGGCTACACCTTC.

This clonotype was counted at least ten times. The chain is built from TRBV5-1 and TRBJ2-2; 9 bases agree with TRBD1. CDR3 length equals 17 residues. J lost 4 bases, V lost 4 bases, and 11 bases had no gene match. Germline V lookup: CDR1 SGHRS, CDR2 YFSETQ. CDR3 coding DNA: TGCGCCAGCAGCCGCAATCAACAGGGGGCAGTCACCGGGGAGCTGTTTTTT. Its protein is CASSRNQQGAVTGELFF.

This clonotype was counted ten times or more. Written as DNA, the CDR3 is TGCGCCAGCAGCTGGGGGGTCAACACTGAAGCTTTCTTT. Translation gives CASSWGVNTEAFF. The rearrangement links TRBV5-1 to TRBJ1-1; tentative D call: TRBD1 (5 bases). The length of the CDR3 is 13 residues. Germline V gene data show CDR1 as SGHRS and CDR2 as YFSETQ. V was pared by 3 bases and J by 2 bases, with 8 bases between.

This clonotype was found a few times. J is TRBJ2-1 and V is TRBV14, with 7 positions matching TRBD2. Trimming cost V 1 base and J 4 bases; bases outside gene matches: 4. The CDR3 is 15 amino acids. Germline CDR1 is SGHDN and CDR2 is FVKESK. This chain's CDR3 is CASSQGYSGYNEQFF. The CDR3 nucleotides are TGTGCCAGCAGCCAAGGGTATAGCGGGTACAATGAGCAGTTCTTC. Using reference TRBV14 and TRBJ2-1 for the parts outside the CDR3, the full variable domain is EAGVTQFPSHSVIEKGQTVTLRCDPISGHDNLYWYRRVMGKEIKFLLHFVKESKQDESGMPNNRFLAERTGGTYSTLKVQPAELEDSGVYFCASSQGYSGYNEQFFGPGTRLTVL.

This clonotype was found many times. The V call is TRBV7-9, the J call TRBJ2-3; no definite D call. This CDR3 has 15 amino acids. The V and J ends lost 3 bases and 0 bases respectively, with 10 bases between them. Germline CDR1 reads SEHNR; CDR2 reads FQNEAQ (reference sequence). This chain's CDR3 is CASSLNSKSTDTQYF. The DNA of the CDR3 is TGTGCCAGCAGCTTGAACAGCAAGAGCACAGATACGCAGTATTTT.

The rearrangement links TRBV19 to TRBJ2-3; D is uncertain. The CDR3 loop spans 13 amino acids. V was shortened by 5 bases and J by 2 bases, with 8 bases between the two germline ends. The germline V gene has CDR1 LNHDA and CDR2 SQIVND (reference sequence). CDR3 sequence reads: CASSEIPTDTQYF. The CDR3 nucleotides are TGTGCCAGTAGTGAAATACCCACAGATACGCAGTATTTT.

This clonotype was seen repeatedly, ten times or more. V gene TRBV6-2 or TRBV6-3 combines with J gene TRBJ1-2; TRBD1 is a possible D gene (6 bases). This CDR3 is 15 amino acids long. V dropped 6 bases and J dropped 0 bases, with 14 bases sitting between them. Germline values: CDR1 MNHEY, CDR2 SVGEGT. CDR3 coding DNA: TGTGCCAGCAGAGAAACAGGGATATCTAACTATGGCTACACCTTC. Translation: CASRETGISNYGYTF.

The chain combines TRBV3-1 with TRBJ1-4, with D perhaps matching TRBD1 (5 bases). The length of the CDR3 is 15 residues. The V gene lost 6 bases and the J gene lost 5 bases, with 16 bases spanning the gap. The germline V gene has CDR1 LGHDT and CDR2 YNNKEL (reference sequence). This CDR3 reads CASRSSGGVNEKLFF. CDR3 bases: TGTGCCAGCAGGAGTTCCGGGGGAGTAAATGAAAAACTGTTTTTT. Variable domain in full (rest from reference TRBV3-1 and TRBJ1-4): DTAVSQTPKYLVTQMGNDKSIKCEQNLGHDTMYWYKQDSKKFLKIMFSYNNKELIINETVPNRFSPKSPDKAHLNLHINSLELGDSAVYFCASRSSGGVNEKLFFGSGTQLSVL.

This clonotype has at least ten counts. The CDR3 DNA reads TGTGCCAGCTCAAGTCGCTGCAGGGGTGTCTACAATGAGCAGTTCTTC. As protein: CASSSRCRGVYNEQFF. The chain employs TRBV21-1 and TRBJ2-1; the D call of TRBD1 is as the table states it, not checked on the DNA. TRBV21-1 is an annotated pseudogene. This CDR3 region has 16 residues.

About this clonotype itself: This may stem from a read error, because a much larger clone lies one nucleotide away. The chain has TRBV7-6 and TRBJ2-7, with TRBD2 matching over 11 bases. The J segment lost 1 base and the V segment lost 5 bases, leaving 4 bases of the junction unmatched. Per the germline V gene, CDR1 is SGHVS and CDR2 is FNYEAQ. The CDR3 extends over 15 amino acids. CDR3 protein: CASSATSGVSYEQYF. For the CDR3, the DNA is TGTGCCAGCAGCGCGACTAGCGGGGTGTCCTACGAGCAGTACTTC.

This clonotype has only a few counts. The chain links TRBV5-1 to TRBJ1-6; tentatively, D is TRBD1 (6 bases). The CDR3 length is 15 residues. V dropped 4 bases and J dropped 7 bases, with 15 bases sitting between them. Germline V gene data show CDR1 as SGHRS and CDR2 as YFSETQ. CDR3 sequence: CASSLLGGANSPLHF. DNA for the CDR3: TGCGCCAGCAGCCTCCTGGGGGGGGCGAATTCACCCCTCCACTTT.

V usage is TRBV6-5 and J usage is TRBJ2-3; no clear D gene. Trimming removed 2 bases from V and 5 bases from J, with 8 bases in between. The germline CDR1 and CDR2 sequences are MNHEY and SVGAGI. The length of the CDR3 is 13 residues. Written as DNA, the CDR3 is TGTGCCAGCAGTTACCCCCCCGGAGATACGCAGTATTTT. This translates into CASSYPPGDTQYF.

This clonotype was seen ten or more times. V gene TRBV5-1 combines with J gene TRBJ2-5; TRBD1 aligns across 11 bases. Germline CDR1 is SGHRS and CDR2 is YFSETQ. V was pared by 4 bases and J by 2 bases, with 4 bases of the junction left unmatched. This CDR3 spans 15 amino acids. The CDR3 bases are TGCGCCAGCAGCCCCCGGGACAGGGGGCAAGAGACCCAGTACTTC. It is translated as CASSPRDRGQETQYF.

This clonotype was picked up many times. V is TRBV11-2 and J is TRBJ1-2, with D hard to call. CDR3 length equals 14 residues. The germline CDR1 and CDR2 sequences are SGHAT and FQNNGV. Deletions cut 4 bases from V and 0 bases from J, with 9 bases between. CDR3 in amino acids: CASSSRGTNYGYTF. The DNA of the CDR3 is TGTGCCAGCAGCTCGCGAGGGACTAACTATGGCTACACCTTC.

This clonotype appeared many times. The chain combines TRBV29-1 with TRBJ1-5, with 9 positions matching TRBD1. Germline CDR1 is SQVTM and CDR2 is ANQGSEA. V shed 1 base and J 7 bases; nucleotides not matched to a gene: 5. The CDR3 totals 14 residues. CDR3 sequence reads: CSVEGRQGEQPQHF. CDR3 in DNA: TGCAGCGTTGAAGGGCGACAGGGGGAACAGCCCCAGCATTTT.

This clonotype was seen many times. This chain links TRBV7-9 with TRBJ1-5, with unresolved D. Germline V gives CDR1 SEHNR, CDR2 FQNEAQ (reference sequence). The ends were cut back, 1 base at V and 1 base at J, with 5 bases in the middle. The CDR3 extends over 14 amino acids. CDR3 sequence (DNA): TGTGCCAGCAGCTTAGACGCAAGCAATCAGCCCCAGCATTTT. As protein: CASSLDASNQPQHF.

This clonotype was picked up a small number of times. The chain is built from TRBV24-1 and TRBJ2-3; D is possibly TRBD2 (5 bases). V lost 7 bases and J 0 bases, leaving 10 bases between the germline ends. The V gene's germline CDR1 is KGHDR and CDR2 SFDVKD. This CDR3 region has 14 residues. The DNA of the CDR3 is TGTGCCACCAGCGGGGTCTCCAGCACAGATACGCAGTATTTT. Protein product: CATSGVSSTDTQYF.

This clonotype was seen only a few times. The genes are TRBV30 and TRBJ1-1; no firm D call. The V and J ends lost 4 bases and 3 bases respectively, with 0 bases between them. This CDR3 contains 9 residues. CDR1 and CDR2 from the germline V gene are GTSNPN and SVGIG (reference sequence). The CDR3 loop is CAWNTEAFF. In DNA form, the CDR3 reads TGTGCCTGGAACACTGAAGCTTTCTTT.

This clonotype occurred many times. The CDR3 sequence is CASTLTGRGQPQHF. Here the CDR3 DNA reads TGTGCCAGCACACTAACAGGGCGAGGACAGCCCCAGCATTTT. The chain combines TRBV5-6 with TRBJ1-5; perhaps TRBD1 as D (6 bases). The length of the CDR3 is 14 residues. Germline loops: CDR1 SGHDT, CDR2 YYEEEE. Trimming pared 6 bases from V and 7 bases from J, leaving 17 bases between.

V usage is TRBV20-1 and J usage is TRBJ2-5; 8 nucleotides match TRBD2. The CDR3 runs to 14 residues. The V gene end was trimmed by 5 bases and the J gene end by 4 bases; junction bases not matched to a gene: 9. Germline CDR1 is DFQATT and CDR2 is SNEGSKA (reference sequence). DNA of the CDR3: TGCAGTGCTCCTCCGGGCGGGGGGAGAGAGACCCAGTACTTC. Protein sequence: CSAPPGGGRETQYF.

This rearrangement joins TRBV6-5 to TRBJ1-2; the D gene is possibly TRBD1 (5 bases). Germline CDR1 MNHEY, CDR2 SVGAGI. The CDR3 extends over 12 amino acids. With 7 bases removed from V and 7 bases from J, the gap between germline ends came to 13 bases. CDR3 nucleotide sequence: TGTGCCAGCAATCGCGGGGGGGGTGGCTACACCTTC. Protein sequence: CASNRGGGGYTF.

This clonotype showed up many times. The genes are TRBV7-2 and TRBJ1-5; 9 bases are a match to TRBD1. Trimming took 5 bases from V and 2 from J; bases not matched to a gene: 7. This CDR3 contains 16 residues. Germline V lookup: CDR1 SGHTA, CDR2 FQGNSA. CDR3 coding DNA: TGTGCCAGCAGCCCCAGACAGGGGGTTGGCAATCAGCCCCAGCATTTT. Its protein product is CASSPRQGVGNQPQHF. Full variable domain (remainder filled in from reference TRBV7-2 and TRBJ1-5): GAGVSQSPSNKVTEKGKDVELRCDPISGHTALYWYRQSLGQGLEFLIYFQGNSAPDKSGLPSDRFSAERTGGSVSTLTIQRTQQEDSAVYLCASSPRQGVGNQPQHFGDGTRLSIL.

This clonotype showed up just a few times. The V call is TRBV28, the J call TRBJ1-4; the D gene is possibly TRBD1 (5 bases). CDR1 and CDR2 from the germline V gene are MDHEN and SYDVKM. Trimming stripped 4 bases from V and 5 bases from J, with 11 bases between. The CDR3 has 14 residues. The CDR3: CASSSGTVNEKLFF. CDR3 bases: TGTGCCAGCAGTTCCGGGACGGTAAATGAAAAACTGTTTTTT. Drawing the rest from reference TRBV28 and TRBJ1-4, the complete variable domain is DVKVTQSSRYLVKRTGEKVFLECVQDMDHENMFWYRQDPGLGLRLIYFSYDVKMKEKGDIPEGYSVSREKKERFSLILESASTNQTSMYLCASSSGTVNEKLFFGSGTQLSVL.

This clonotype was detected only a few times. CDR3 nucleotide sequence: TGTGCCACCGCGGACGGAAGCCGCACCGGGGAGCTGTTTTTT. Its protein product is CATADGSRTGELFF. The V gene is TRBV24-1, the J gene TRBJ2-2; D is uncertain. Germline CDR1 reads KGHDR; CDR2 reads SFDVKD. Trimming cost V 9 bases and J 4 bases, with 14 bases left between them. The CDR3 runs to 14 residues.